The TCR beta chain under discussion was sequenced for a study of shared clonotypes between healthy human individuals. Overall study results and limits: Sequencing depth was predicted to influence how clonotypes are shared among donors.

Naive CD8 isolation took CD45RO-negative cells positively selected for CCR7 and excluded terminally differentiated effector memory CD45RA+ cells. This CDR3 has 15 residues. The germline V gene encodes CDR1 MNHEY and CDR2 SMNVEV (reference sequence). V was pared by 2 bases and J by 4 bases, with 14 bases between. Remarks on this clone: The target antigen is unknown.

Here immunoSEQ multiplex PCR was the method, and the copy in TCRdb shows in-frame clones only, minus some. The data show approximately 1.9 million clones, 80% to 95% seen once. The clonotype originates from a man younger than 35 in good health. Some clones in this sample may be carry-over from other donors' samples. The chain couples TRBV27 to TRBJ1-1, with D maybe TRBD1 (5 bases). The sample comprised naive CD8+ T cells from PBMCs. CDR3: CASSLVTDPSTEAFF. CDR3 DNA: TGTGCCAGCAGTTTAGTGACAGATCCAAGCACTGAAGCTTTCTTT.